This T cell receptor beta chain was identified in a study of blood T cell repertoires in COVID-19. Study details: Acute and convalescent COVID-19 samples came from the United States, Italy and Spain. T cells, B-cell-depleted T cells, or PBMCs supplied cDNA or gDNA.

Original data processing: Estimated nucleated cell counts came from reference gene primer amplification. Sequencing was performed with immunoSEQ multiplex PCR; in TCRdb, only in-frame clones are kept and a portion is missing. The V and J calls and clone size come from that table; D and trimming were worked out from the DNA. The sample contains under 200,000 clones, roughly four fifths of which appear only once. The germline V gene encodes CDR1 LNHNV and CDR2 YYDKDF (reference sequence). The germline V and J ends were trimmed by 0 bases and 3 bases, with 13 bases remaining between them. This CDR3 contains 16 residues.

Input material: peripheral blood. This rearrangement joins TRBV15 to TRBJ2-3, with D maybe TRBD1 (6 bases). The sequence was obtained from a human donor with acute or convalescent COVID-19. The donor label of this sample is uncertain. In DNA form, the CDR3 reads TGTGCCACCAGCAGAGATAGGCAGGGGATAACAGATACGCAGTATTTT. Translated: CATSRDRQGITDTQYF.